Presented here are 30 T cell receptor beta chains from one specimen sequenced in a study of T cell responses to AZD1222 COVID-19 vaccine. Produced via immunoSEQ multiplex PCR; TCRdb's table is partial and in-frame only. The data contain 45,000 to 55,000 clones, approximately 80% of them singletons. The sample was peripheral blood, taken on day 0 of MenACWY control vaccination. Receptors were obtained from an adult in good health.

V gene TRBV9 combines with J gene TRBJ1-5; D is unresolved. The CDR3 runs 14 residues. Germline V gives CDR1 SGDLS, CDR2 YYNGEE. Deletions cut 2 bases from V and 4 bases from J, with 10 bases between. CDR3: CASSVTDNNQPQHF. The CDR3 nucleotides are TGTGCCAGCAGCGTCACAGACAATAATCAGCCCCAGCATTTT.

In DNA, the CDR3 is TGTGCCTGGAGTGTTCTTGGGATCACTTCTGGAAACACCATATATTTT. It yields the protein CAWSVLGITSGNTIYF. The chain uses TRBV30 and TRBJ1-3; D is uncertain. This CDR3 spans 16 amino acids. Germline V CDR1 and CDR2: GTSNPN, SVGIG (reference sequence). V lost 0 bases, J lost 1 base, and 13 bases lay in between.

In its sample, this clone was seen a few times. In nucleotides, the CDR3 is TGTGCCAGCAGCTTAAATGTAGGGGGGGTTGAAGCTTTCTTT. Encoded protein: CASSLNVGGVEAFF. This chain joins TRBV11-2 and TRBJ1-1; D is perhaps TRBD1 (6 bases). This CDR3 contains 14 residues. In germline, CDR1 is SGHAT, CDR2 FQNNGV. V was clipped by 2 bases and J by 7 bases, with 14 bases between them.

This sequence joins TRBV5-5 and TRBJ2-7; D might be TRBD1 (7 bases). The length of the CDR3 is 17 residues. The germline V gene encodes CDR1 SGHKS and CDR2 YYEKEE (reference sequence). The V gene lost 2 bases and the J gene lost 3 bases, with 21 bases spanning the gap. CDR3 nucleotides: TGTGCCAGCAGCTTAGATGTGTTTGGAGGGGGCAGCTACGAGCAGTACTTC. Its protein product is CASSLDVFGGGSYEQYF.

The chain links TRBV2 to TRBJ1-5; D not certain. V was cut by 8 bases and J by 1 base, with 15 bases left in between. In germline, CDR1 is SNHLY, CDR2 FYNNEI. The CDR3 runs to 15 residues. The CDR3 reads CASRTGFGSNQPQHF. CDR3 DNA sequence: TGTGCCAGCCGCACCGGGTTTGGGAGCAATCAGCCCCAGCATTTT.

This chain joins TRBV2 and TRBJ1-6; perhaps TRBD1 as D (5 bases). The CDR3 is 19 residues long. Trimming took 2 bases from V and 0 from J, leaving 17 bases between them. Germline CDR1 reads SNHLY; CDR2 reads FYNNEI. The CDR3 DNA reads as TGTGCCAGCAGTGAACTCCCGGGACGGGGATCCTCCTATAATTCACCCCTCCACTTT. Amino acid sequence: CASSELPGRGSSYNSPLHF.

The chain carries TRBV29-1 and TRBJ1-6; D unclear. The CDR3 totals 14 residues. V lost 1 base, J lost 8 bases, and 12 bases lay in between. The germline CDR1 and CDR2 sequences are SQVTM and ANQGSEA. This CDR3 is CSVEGLGGDSPLHF. Here the CDR3 DNA reads TGCAGCGTTGAAGGATTAGGTGGTGATTCACCCCTCCACTTT.

The chain links TRBV28 to TRBJ2-5; D is ambiguous. Trimming pared 6 bases from V and 5 bases from J, leaving 19 bases between. The germline V gene has CDR1 MDHEN and CDR2 SYDVKM. The CDR3 spans 15 residues. The CDR3 DNA reads as TGTGCCAGCAGCATACTACTCGGCGGTCGGGAGACCCAGTACTTC. Translating gives CASSILLGGRETQYF.

This sequence joins TRBV2 and TRBJ2-2; D unresolved. The CDR3 loop spans 15 amino acids. Germline V gives CDR1 SNHLY, CDR2 FYNNEI. Trimming took off 4 bases at V and 2 bases at J, with 11 bases between the two ends. CDR3: CASSVKPSNTGELFF. CDR3 DNA sequence: TGTGCCAGCAGTGTAAAGCCCAGTAACACCGGGGAGCTGTTTTTT.

The chain has TRBV7-2 and TRBJ2-1; weak D call: TRBD2 (6 bases). Germline V gene sequence: CDR1 SGHTA, CDR2 FQGNSA. This CDR3 has 17 amino acids. V was clipped by 5 bases and J by 1 base, with 18 bases between them. The CDR3 spells CASSPFGGGDSYNEQFF. The CDR3 DNA reads as TGTGCCAGCAGCCCCTTCGGGGGTGGTGATTCCTACAATGAGCAGTTCTTC.

This clone was picked up a small number of times. V and J are TRBV21-1 and TRBJ2-7. TRBV21-1 is a pseudogene. The CDR3 is made up of 11 amino acids. CDR3 coding DNA: TGTGCCAGCAGCCCAAATGCCGAGCAGTACGTC. Translating gives CASSPNAEQYV.

The chain employs TRBV5-3 and TRBJ1-6; no clear D gene. TRBV5-3 is designated an ORF whose function remains uncertain. The CDR3 runs 13 residues. Trimming stripped 4 bases from V and 7 bases from J, with 9 bases between. As DNA, the CDR3 is TGTGCCAGAAGCCCCCGGCCGAATTCACCCCTCCACTTT. As protein: CARSPRPNSPLHF.

CDR3 bases: TGTGCCTGGACTCGGAGGACCGGGGAGCTGTTTTTT. Translating it yields CAWTRRTGELFF. The chain employs TRBV30 and TRBJ2-2; a weak D match, TRBD2 (5 bases). Germline CDR1 GTSNPN, CDR2 SVGIG (reference sequence). This CDR3 has 12 amino acids. The germline V and J ends were trimmed by 4 bases and 5 bases, with 8 bases remaining between them.

In its sample, this clone was seen a few times. The chain joins TRBV28 to TRBJ2-7, with D perhaps matching TRBD2 (6 bases). The V end was cut by 4 bases, the J end by 2 bases, with 15 bases between. This CDR3 is 15 amino acids long. Germline V gene data show CDR1 as MDHEN and CDR2 as SYDVKM. Here the CDR3 reads CASSSPGSGAYEQYF. The DNA of the CDR3 is TGTGCCAGCAGTTCCCCCGGGAGTGGAGCCTACGAGCAGTACTTC.

A note on this clone: The sample contains more than one DNA sequence encoding this CDR3. The J gene is TRBJ2-2, the V gene TRBV3-1 (or the pseudogene TRBV3-2); tentative D call: TRBD2 (7 bases). Germline lookup yields CDR1 LGHDT and CDR2 YNNKEL (reference sequence). This CDR3 has 15 residues. The CDR3 region is CPRRPGAGAGGELFF. The CDR3 bases are TGTCCCCGCCGCCCCGGGGCGGGGGCGGGCGGGGAGCTGTTTTTT.

This rearrangement joins TRBV9 to TRBJ1-2; the D is unclear. Germline V lookup: CDR1 SGDLS, CDR2 YYNGEE. The CDR3 has 13 residues. Trimming stripped 2 bases from V and 0 bases from J, with 5 bases between. DNA of the CDR3: TGTGCCAGCAGCGTGGAGACTAACTATGGCTACACCTTC. As protein: CASSVETNYGYTF.

J is TRBJ2-2 and V is TRBV5-4, with a tentative D call TRBD2 (7 bases). Germline V gene sequence: CDR1 SGHNT, CDR2 YYREEE (reference sequence). V lost 4 bases and J lost 3, with 13 bases in between. The CDR3 has 15 residues. The CDR3 loop reads CASSTEGGDTGELFF. The CDR3 DNA follows: TGTGCCAGCAGCACGGAAGGGGGGGACACCGGGGAGCTGTTTTTT.

This clone has more than one count but fewer than ten. The chain joins TRBV7-9 to TRBJ1-2; D might be TRBD1 (5 bases). Trimming removed 1 base from V and 8 bases from J, with 11 bases in between. Germline V lookup: CDR1 SEHNR, CDR2 FQNEAQ (reference sequence). CDR3 length: 13 residues. CDR3 nucleotides: TGTGCCAGCAGCTTAGGAGGGGAGAAGGGCTACACCTTC. It translates to CASSLGGEKGYTF.

The CDR3 DNA sequence: TGTGCCAGCAGTTACTACTTGGGGGACGGAGTGGTGGGATACACTGGAAACACCATATATTTT. It yields the protein CASSYYLGDGVVGYTGNTIYF. The chain recombines TRBV28 with TRBJ1-3, with D possibly TRBD1 on 5 matching bases. The CDR3 length is 21 residues. Trimming took 4 bases from V and 2 from J, leaving 30 bases between them. The germline V gene has CDR1 MDHEN and CDR2 SYDVKM.

V is TRBV19 and J is TRBJ1-2, with TRBD1 matching 8 bases. The CDR3 is 14 amino acids. Germline V gene sequence: CDR1 LNHDA, CDR2 SQIVND (reference sequence). The ends lost 5 bases at V and 2 bases at J; junction bases unmatched: 4. CDR3 coding DNA: TGTGCCAGTAGTGACAGGGGTAGGAACTATGGCTACACCTTC. Translation: CASSDRGRNYGYTF.

The V gene is TRBV3-1 (or the pseudogene TRBV3-2), the J gene TRBJ1-1; possibly TRBD1 for D (5 bases). There are 14 residues in the CDR3. The V gene's germline CDR1 is LGHDT and CDR2 YNNKEL (reference sequence). Trimming took 4 bases from V and 5 from J, leaving 14 bases between them. The CDR3 sequence is CASSRGNRLTEAFF. CDR3 bases: TGTGCCAGCAGCCGGGGAAACAGGTTGACTGAAGCTTTCTTT.

The table lists this clone with a few counts. J is TRBJ2-1 and V is TRBV19; D unresolved. The CDR3 sequence is 14 residues long. Germline CDR1 LNHDA, CDR2 SQIVND (reference sequence). V was shortened by 1 base and J by 10 bases, with 14 bases between the two germline ends. CDR3 coding DNA: TGTGCCAGTAGTATAGGAAACCGGATCAACGAGCAGTTCTTC. It encodes CASSIGNRINEQFF.

The CDR3 DNA reads as TGTGCCAGTAGTCCCGGACAGGGGATCAACAATGAGCAGTTCTTC. Amino acids: CASSPGQGINNEQFF. The chain is built from TRBV19 and TRBJ2-1; 9 bases fit TRBD1. V lost 5 bases and J lost 5; bases outside the gene matches: 7. Germline values: CDR1 LNHDA, CDR2 SQIVND (reference sequence). The CDR3 sequence is 15 residues long.

The genes are TRBV24-1 and TRBJ1-2, with 7 nucleotides matching TRBD1. CDR1 and CDR2 from the germline V gene are KGHDR and SFDVKD. This CDR3 contains 13 residues. J gave up 7 bases and V 4 bases, and 5 bases lay outside the gene matches. The CDR3 loop reads CATSEKTGFGYTF. The CDR3 DNA follows: TGTGCCACCAGTGAGAAGACAGGGTTTGGCTACACCTTC.

V gene TRBV5-1 combines with J gene TRBJ2-7; 8 nucleotides match TRBD1. This CDR3 has 17 residues. The V gene's germline CDR1 is SGHRS and CDR2 YFSETQ. Trimming cost V 3 bases and J 3 bases; bases outside gene matches: 14. CDR3 DNA: TGCGCCAGCAGCTCTACAGGGACAGGCGCCTTCAGCTACGAGCAGTACTTC. Amino acid sequence: CASSSTGTGAFSYEQYF.

The gene calls are TRBV9 and TRBJ2-3; perhaps D is TRBD1 or TRBD2 (5 bases each). CDR3 length equals 16 residues. Germline V gene data show CDR1 as SGDLS and CDR2 as YYNGEE. V was clipped by 4 bases and J by 4 bases, with 19 bases between them. The CDR3 coding sequence is TGTGCCAGCAGCTCCTCGGGACGCCCGATCGCAGATACGCAGTATTTT. Amino acids: CASSSSGRPIADTQYF.

The V call is TRBV28, the J call TRBJ2-5; possible D gene TRBD1, 6 bases. The V and J ends lost 4 bases and 1 base respectively, with 22 bases between them. The CDR3 extends over 18 amino acids. The germline CDR1 and CDR2 sequences are MDHEN and SYDVKM. CDR3 amino acids: CASSSTPGTPPSQETQYF. CDR3 bases: TGTGCCAGCAGTTCCACCCCCGGGACACCTCCCTCCCAAGAGACCCAGTACTTC. The whole variable domain, filled in from reference TRBV28 and TRBJ2-5, reads DVKVTQSSRYLVKRTGEKVFLECVQDMDHENMFWYRQDPGLGLRLIYFSYDVKMKEKGDIPEGYSVSREKKERFSLILESASTNQTSMYLCASSSTPGTPPSQETQYFGPGTRLLVL.

The chain uses TRBV6-1 and TRBJ2-1; D ambiguous. The V gene lost 2 bases and the J gene lost 5 bases, with 7 bases spanning the gap. This CDR3 region has 13 residues. Germline V CDR1 and CDR2: MNHNS, SASEGT. The CDR3 here is CASSEQAHNEQFF. The CDR3 nucleotides are TGTGCCAGCAGTGAACAGGCACACAATGAGCAGTTCTTC.

This clone was seen only once. The same CDR3 arises from other DNA sequences in this sample as well. This rearrangement joins TRBV6-1 to TRBJ1-2; 8 nucleotides match TRBD1. CDR1 and CDR2 (germline): MNHNS, SASEGT. There are 14 residues in the CDR3. V lost 0 bases, J lost 3 bases, and 0 bases stayed unmatched. CDR3 protein: CASSEAQGDYGYTF. As DNA, the CDR3 is TGTGCCAGCAGTGAAGCACAGGGGGACTATGGCTACACCTTC.

The J gene is TRBJ1-1, the V gene TRBV21-1. TRBV21-1 has pseudogene status. This CDR3 is 13 amino acids long. For the CDR3, the DNA is TGTGCCGCAGGCAAGAGGGGGGCCACTGAAGCTTTCTTT. Translation gives CAAGKRGATEAFF.